Below are 27 T cell receptor beta chains sequenced from a single sample in a study of high-grade serous ovarian cancer treatment subgroups. Tumor tissue was taken before any definitive surgery or chemotherapy was given. Profiling relied on immunoSEQ multiplex PCR, and the TCRdb table lists in-frame clones only, not all of them. The sample records about 3,900 clones, about 80% being singletons. The sequencing input was tumor tissue. These receptors came from a human donor with high-grade serous ovarian cancer.

V usage is TRBV19 and J usage is TRBJ2-5; D is undetermined. The V gene lost 5 bases and the J gene lost 5 bases, with 6 bases spanning the gap. The germline V gene has CDR1 LNHDA and CDR2 SQIVND (reference sequence). The CDR3 spans 11 residues. The CDR3 protein is CASSRLETQYF. The CDR3 DNA reads as TGTGCCAGTAGTCGGCTGGAGACCCAGTACTTC.

This clone was counted only a few times. Other nucleotide sequences in the sample specify the same CDR3. V is TRBV28 and J is TRBJ2-5; 8 bases match TRBD2. Germline trimming cut 1 base from V and 5 bases from J; bases unmatched to any gene: 12. CDR1 and CDR2 from the germline V gene are MDHEN and SYDVKM. The CDR3 is made up of 17 amino acids. The CDR3 DNA reads as TGTGCCAGCAGTTTATCTGGCGGGGGGCTGTATAGCGAGACCCAGTACTTC. This translates into CASSLSGGGLYSETQYF.

V is TRBV9 and J is TRBJ2-5; maybe TRBD1 (6 bases). The CDR3 loop spans 15 amino acids. CDR1 SGDLS and CDR2 YYNGEE come from the germline V gene. V shed 4 bases and J shed 2 bases, with 15 bases lying between them. This CDR3 is CASSKYGQYQETQYF. CDR3 bases: TGTGCCAGCAGCAAATACGGACAGTATCAAGAGACCCAGTACTTC.

V usage is TRBV7-8 and J usage is TRBJ1-2; 11 positions match TRBD1. V lost 3 bases and J lost 4; bases outside the gene matches: 10. From germline, CDR1 is SGHVS and CDR2 FQNEAQ. This CDR3 is built from 17 residues. The CDR3 protein is CASSFLRTGGSIYGYTF. The CDR3 region has the DNA TGTGCCAGCAGCTTTTTGCGGACAGGGGGCTCTATCTATGGCTACACCTTC.

About this clone itself: Distinct nucleotide sequences in the sample also encode this CDR3. V is TRBV2 and J is TRBJ1-2; D remains ambiguous. Trimming pared 8 bases from V and 3 bases from J, leaving 16 bases between. The CDR3 is 14 amino acids. Germline CDR1 and CDR2: SNHLY and FYNNEI. CDR3: CASSPLPGDYGYTF. Written as DNA, the CDR3 is TGTGCCAGCTCGCCCCTTCCCGGCGACTATGGCTACACCTTC.

V usage is TRBV5-4 and J usage is TRBJ2-3; 14 nucleotides line up with TRBD2. The CDR3 spans 14 residues. Losses at the gene ends were 4 bases for V and 14 bases for J; bases not matched to a gene: 9. CDR1 and CDR2 (germline): SGHNT, YYREEE (reference sequence). In DNA form, the CDR3 reads TGTGCCAGCAGCCCCGGACTAGCGGGGGGCGGGGGGTATTTT. Translation gives CASSPGLAGGGGYF.

In its sample, this clone was seen once. Other nucleotide sequences from this sample produce the same CDR3. V is TRBV28 and J is TRBJ2-3; weak D call: TRBD1 (5 bases). The germline gives CDR1 MDHEN, CDR2 SYDVKM. Between the trimmed V and J ends, which lost 3 bases and 3 bases, there was a span of 10 bases. This CDR3 is built from 14 residues. The CDR3 loop is CASSFVAGTDTQYF. CDR3 sequence (DNA): TGTGCCAGCAGTTTTGTTGCAGGGACAGATACGCAGTATTTT.

V is TRBV5-5 and J is TRBJ1-3, with D perhaps matching TRBD1 (5 bases). The CDR3 spans 15 residues. Germline CDR1 reads SGHKS; CDR2 reads YYEKEE (reference sequence). Trimming removed 1 base at V and 4 bases at J, with 12 bases between. CDR3 amino acids: CASSLIMGQGNTIYF. As DNA, the CDR3 is TGTGCCAGCAGCTTGATTATGGGGCAAGGAAACACCATATATTTT.

The rearrangement links TRBV5-6 to TRBJ2-1; tentative D call: TRBD2 (6 bases). Germline V gene data show CDR1 as SGHDT and CDR2 as YYEEEE. The CDR3 has 15 amino acids. Deletions cut 0 bases from V and 6 bases from J, with 13 bases between. The CDR3 nucleotides read TGTGCCAGCAGCTTGGTTGGCGCGGGGATCAATGAGCAGTTCTTC. This encodes CASSLVGAGINEQFF. The entire variable domain, with the rest obtained from reference TRBV5-6 and TRBJ2-1, is as follows: DAGVTQSPTHLIKTRGQQVTLRCSPKSGHDTVSWYQQALGQGPQFIFQYYEEEERQRGNFPDRFSGHQFPNYSSELNVNALLLGDSALYLCASSLVGAGINEQFFGPGTRLTVL.

As regards this clone: Sequence at one end of the junction differs from germline and may be a read error. V and J are TRBV4-3 and TRBJ2-7, with 7 bases lining up with TRBD2. Germline CDR1 LGHNA, CDR2 YSLEER. CDR3 length equals 11 residues. DNA for the CDR3: TGCACCAGCGGGACCCGCTACGAGCAGTACTTC. Its protein product is CTSGTRYEQYF.

V gene TRBV19 combines with J gene TRBJ2-3, with D hard to call. The CDR3 runs 14 residues. V was trimmed by 7 bases and J by 0 bases, leaving 11 bases between them. Per germline, CDR1 LNHDA and CDR2 SQIVND (reference sequence). The CDR3 sequence is CASTPTSSTDTQYF. The CDR3 DNA sequence: TGTGCCAGTACCCCGACATCTAGCACAGATACGCAGTATTTT.

The V and J genes are TRBV6-1 and TRBJ1-2; D perhaps matches TRBD1 (5 bases). CDR1 and CDR2 from the germline V gene are MNHNS and SASEGT. The CDR3 consists of 12 residues. Trimming cost V 4 bases and J 7 bases, with 10 bases left between them. The CDR3 bases are TGTGCCAGCAGTGTTGCAGGGCTTGGCTACACCTTC. Amino acid sequence: CASSVAGLGYTF.

This chain uses TRBV6-1 with TRBJ2-7, with 7 bases fitting TRBD1. The CDR3 has 15 amino acids. The V gene end was trimmed by 0 bases and the J gene end by 3 bases; junction bases not matched to a gene: 5. Per germline, CDR1 MNHNS and CDR2 SASEGT. CDR3 sequence (DNA): TGTGCCAGCAGTGAAGCAGGGGGCGGTGGCTACGAGCAGTACTTC. This translates into CASSEAGGGGYEQYF.

A single count supports this clone. The V gene is TRBV7-8, the J gene TRBJ2-6; no clear D. The V gene lost 0 bases and the J gene lost 0 bases, with 0 bases spanning the gap. The CDR3 has 14 residues. Germline loops: CDR1 SGHVS, CDR2 FQNEAQ. This CDR3 is CASSLASGANVLTF. The CDR3 DNA follows: TGTGCCAGCAGCTTAGCCTCTGGGGCCAACGTCCTGACTTTC.

The chain has TRBV9 and TRBJ1-1; D ambiguous. This CDR3 has 13 residues. Trimming removed 2 bases from V and 5 bases from J, with 10 bases in between. In germline, CDR1 is SGDLS, CDR2 YYNGEE. The CDR3 nucleotides read TGTGCCAGCAGCGTTAGTATGGTAACTGAAGCTTTCTTT. Translating gives CASSVSMVTEAFF.

This chain links TRBV4-3 with TRBJ2-7, with a tentative D call TRBD2 (5 bases). Germline CDR1 reads LGHNA; CDR2 reads YSLEER. V dropped 1 base and J dropped 6 bases, with 10 bases sitting between them. The CDR3 consists of 13 residues. The DNA for the CDR3 is TGCGCCAGCAGCCAAGGGTTGAGGGTCGAGCAGTACTTC. The encoded protein is CASSQGLRVEQYF.

The V gene is TRBV7-9, the J gene TRBJ2-3; 8 bases align to TRBD1. The length of the CDR3 is 15 residues. V shed 4 bases and J 5 bases; nucleotides not matched to a gene: 8. The V gene's germline CDR1 is SEHNR and CDR2 FQNEAQ (reference sequence). CDR3 loop: CASSSRTGTIDTQYF. CDR3 nucleotide sequence: TGTGCCAGCAGCTCTCGGACAGGGACGATAGATACGCAGTATTTT.

This clone turned up a few times. The chain recombines TRBV11-3 with TRBJ2-1; D gene unclear. Germline V lookup: CDR1 SGHNT, CDR2 YENEEA. Trimming took 2 bases from V and 7 from J, leaving 9 bases between them. The CDR3 spans 13 residues. In DNA, the CDR3 is TGTGCCAGCAGCTTATCGCCCGGGAATGAGCAGTTCTTC. It translates to CASSLSPGNEQFF.

J is TRBJ2-2 and V is TRBV5-4; no clear D. The CDR3 contains 13 residues. Germline V gene lookup returns CDR1 SGHNT and CDR2 YYREEE (reference sequence). V lost 0 bases, J lost 4 bases, and 4 bases lay in between. The CDR3 protein is CASSLEATGELFF. In DNA form, the CDR3 reads TGTGCCAGCAGCTTGGAGGCCACCGGGGAGCTGTTTTTT.

This clone appeared once. This chain links TRBV6-1 with TRBJ2-7; possible D gene TRBD2, 6 bases. The CDR3 length is 14 residues. V lost 3 bases to trimming and J lost 2 bases, with 11 bases between them. The germline V gene has CDR1 MNHNS and CDR2 SASEGT. The CDR3 reads CASSEASETYEQYF. CDR3 DNA sequence: TGTGCCAGCAGTGAGGCTAGCGAGACCTACGAGCAGTACTTC.

V and J are TRBV11-1 and TRBJ2-1, with TRBD2 identical over 8 bases. The CDR3 covers 14 residues. V trimming: 5 bases; J trimming: 8 bases; junction bases outside the gene matches: 8. Germline V gives CDR1 SGHAT, CDR2 FQDESV (reference sequence). CDR3 bases: TGTGCCAGCAGCCGCGCGGGGGGAGTCGATGAGCAGTTCTTC. It specifies CASSRAGGVDEQFF.

The table lists this clone with a count of one. The chain links TRBV11-3 to TRBJ2-3; 8 bases are a match to TRBD1. Germline CDR1 reads SGHNT; CDR2 reads YENEEA. There are 15 residues in the CDR3. V was pared by 1 base and J by 2 bases, with 2 bases of the junction left unmatched. In DNA form, the CDR3 reads TGTGCCAGCAGCTTAGGACAGGGGACCACAGATACGCAGTATTTT. As protein: CASSLGQGTTDTQYF.

This clone showed up just a few times. J is TRBJ1-1 and V is TRBV5-1; D gene ambiguous. Germline V lookup: CDR1 SGHRS, CDR2 YFSETQ. CDR3 length: 14 amino acids. Trimming pared 0 bases from V and 0 bases from J, leaving 6 bases between. CDR3 DNA sequence: TGCGCCAGCAGCTTGGAGGTTATGAACACTGAAGCTTTCTTT. This sequence encodes CASSLEVMNTEAFF.

The gene calls are TRBV7-8 and TRBJ2-5; 9 nucleotides match TRBD2. From germline, CDR1 is SGHVS and CDR2 FQNEAQ. The J segment lost 5 bases and the V segment lost 3 bases, leaving 10 bases of the junction unmatched. The CDR3 sequence is 16 residues long. This CDR3 is CASSLGRGGRDETQYF. DNA of the CDR3: TGTGCCAGCAGCTTGGGGCGGGGGGGCCGTGATGAGACCCAGTACTTC.

This clone was found a few times. The chain carries TRBV9 and TRBJ1-1, with a weak D call TRBD1 (5 bases). Trimming took off 3 bases at V and 3 bases at J, with 12 bases between the two ends. Germline lookup yields CDR1 SGDLS and CDR2 YYNGEE. CDR3 length: 14 residues. This CDR3 reads CASSARDAYTEAFF. The DNA of the CDR3 is TGTGCCAGCAGCGCCCGGGACGCCTACACTGAAGCTTTCTTT.

The chain couples TRBV6-6 to TRBJ1-2, with a weak D call TRBD1 (5 bases). CDR3 length: 14 amino acids. Trimming cost V 2 bases and J 5 bases, with 12 bases left between them. From germline, CDR1 is MNHNY and CDR2 SVGAGI (reference sequence). CDR3 loop: CASSYSVGGYGYTF. CDR3 nucleotide sequence: TGTGCCAGCAGTTACAGCGTCGGGGGTTATGGCTACACCTTC.

The chain is built from TRBV10-3 and TRBJ1-2; weak D call: TRBD1 (6 bases). The germline V gene encodes CDR1 ENHRY and CDR2 SYGVKD. This CDR3 is 16 amino acids long. V was clipped by 5 bases and J by 3 bases, with 19 bases between them. CDR3 protein: CAISTNRDSVDYGYTF. The DNA for the CDR3 is TGTGCCATCAGTACCAACAGGGATTCTGTGGACTATGGCTACACCTTC.